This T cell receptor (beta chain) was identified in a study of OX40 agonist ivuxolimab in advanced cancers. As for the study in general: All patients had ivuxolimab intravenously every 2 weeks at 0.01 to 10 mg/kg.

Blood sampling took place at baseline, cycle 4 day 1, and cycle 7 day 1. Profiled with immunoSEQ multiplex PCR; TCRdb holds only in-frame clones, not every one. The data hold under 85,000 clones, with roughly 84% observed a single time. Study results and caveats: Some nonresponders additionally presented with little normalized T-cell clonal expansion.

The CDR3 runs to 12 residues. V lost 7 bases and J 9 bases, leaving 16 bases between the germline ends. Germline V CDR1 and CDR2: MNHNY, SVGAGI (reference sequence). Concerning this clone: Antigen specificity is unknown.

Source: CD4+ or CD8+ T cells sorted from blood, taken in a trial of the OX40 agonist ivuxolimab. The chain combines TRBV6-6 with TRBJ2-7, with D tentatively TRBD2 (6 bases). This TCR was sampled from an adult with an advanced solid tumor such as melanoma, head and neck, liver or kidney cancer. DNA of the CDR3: TGTGCCAGCATCTCCGGCTGGGGAGGGCAGTACTTC. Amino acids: CASISGWGGQYF.